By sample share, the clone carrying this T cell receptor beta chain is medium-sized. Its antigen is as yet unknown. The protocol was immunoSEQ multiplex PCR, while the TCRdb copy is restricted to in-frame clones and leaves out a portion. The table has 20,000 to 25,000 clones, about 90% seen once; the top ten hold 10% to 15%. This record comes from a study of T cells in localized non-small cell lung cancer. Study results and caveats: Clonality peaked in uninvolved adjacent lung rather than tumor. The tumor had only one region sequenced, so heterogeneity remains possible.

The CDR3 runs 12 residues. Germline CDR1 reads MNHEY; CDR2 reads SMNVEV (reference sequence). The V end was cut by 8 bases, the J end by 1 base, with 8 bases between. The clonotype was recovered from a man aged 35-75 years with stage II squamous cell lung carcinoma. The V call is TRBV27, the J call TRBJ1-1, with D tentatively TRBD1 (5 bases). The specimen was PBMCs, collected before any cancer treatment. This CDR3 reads CASGTANTEAFF. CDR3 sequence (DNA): TGTGCCAGCGGGACGGCGAACACTGAAGCTTTCTTT.